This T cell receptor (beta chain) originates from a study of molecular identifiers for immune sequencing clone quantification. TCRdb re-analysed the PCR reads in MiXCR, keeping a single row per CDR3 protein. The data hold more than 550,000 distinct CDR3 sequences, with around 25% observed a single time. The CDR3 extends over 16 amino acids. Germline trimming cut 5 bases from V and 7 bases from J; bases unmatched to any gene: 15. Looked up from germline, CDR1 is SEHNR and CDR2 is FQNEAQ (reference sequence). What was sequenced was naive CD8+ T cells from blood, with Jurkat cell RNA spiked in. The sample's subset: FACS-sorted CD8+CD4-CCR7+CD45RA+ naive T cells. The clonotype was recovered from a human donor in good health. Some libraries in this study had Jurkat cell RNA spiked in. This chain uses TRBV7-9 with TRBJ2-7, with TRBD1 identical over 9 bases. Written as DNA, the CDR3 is TGTGCCAGCAGCGCCGGGACAGGGCTAGAGAAGGTTGAGCAGTACTTC. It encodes CASSAGTGLEKVEQYF.